This T cell receptor (beta chain) stems from a study of chemoradiotherapy in HPV16-positive cancers. Whole-study results and caveats: In HPV16-positive patients, HPV-responsive T-cell expansion tracked better recurrence-free survival.

This clone has a single count. The antigen is unknown. Profiling relied on immunoSEQ multiplex PCR, and the TCRdb table lists in-frame clones only, not all of them. This repertoire shows approximately 12,000 clones, approximately 90% found once; its top ten account for under 2%. Looked up from germline, CDR1 is SGDLS and CDR2 is YYNGEE. The V segment lost 1 base and the J segment 5 bases; nucleotides outside the gene matches: 4. This CDR3 is built from 16 residues. Repeated repertoire sampling spanned the course of chemoradiotherapy. The TCR sequence derives from a human donor with HPV-associated anogenital cancer. The source material was blood, sampled from a patient who underwent chemoradiotherapy. The rearrangement joins TRBV9 to TRBJ2-1, with 12 positions matching TRBD2. The chain's CDR3 is CASSVPTSGGNNEQFF. CDR3 in DNA: TGTGCCAGCAGCGTACCGACTAGCGGGGGAAACAATGAGCAGTTCTTC.